A single sample is the source of the 30 T cell receptor beta chains below, sequenced in a study of cytomegalovirus exposure and HLA in healthy donors. A multiplex PCR was run with 60 Vbeta primers and 13 Jbeta primers. Profiling relied on immunoSEQ multiplex PCR, and the TCRdb table lists in-frame clones only, not all of them. This sample's clone table lists under 90,000 clones. The sample taken for sequencing was PBMCs. These receptors came from a man between 45 and 60 years old in good health and CMV-seropositive.

About this clone itself: Mismatch with germline at one junction end may stem from a read error. The chain combines TRBV19 with TRBJ2-5; 8 bases fit TRBD1. The CDR3 loop spans 16 amino acids. Germline V gene sequence: CDR1 LNHDA, CDR2 SQIVND (reference sequence). CDR3 protein: CASSRGQGQYQEAQYF. The CDR3 DNA follows: TGTGCCAGTAGTAGAGGACAGGGTCAGTACCAAGAGGCCCAGTACTTC.

V and J are TRBV10-3 and TRBJ2-5; maybe TRBD2 (6 bases). This CDR3 contains 14 residues. Germline CDR1 ENHRY, CDR2 SYGVKD. V was shortened by 4 bases and J by 4 bases, with 13 bases between the two germline ends. The chain's CDR3 is CAISGSAEGETQYF. As DNA, the CDR3 is TGTGCCATCAGTGGGAGTGCGGAGGGAGAGACCCAGTACTTC.

The chain carries TRBV30 and TRBJ1-2, with D perhaps TRBD1 (5 bases). This CDR3 spans 11 amino acids. CDR1 and CDR2 from the germline V gene are GTSNPN and SVGIG (reference sequence). Trimming removed 0 bases at V and 13 bases at J, with 12 bases between. In DNA, the CDR3 is TGTGCCTGGAGTGTAGGGGATAGGGGCACCTTC. It specifies CAWSVGDRGTF.

The chain carries TRBV5-8 and TRBJ1-2; D possibly corresponds to TRBD1 (5 bases). The CDR3 sequence is 14 residues long. The ends were cut back, 4 bases at V and 6 bases at J, with 16 bases in the middle. CDR1 is SGHTS, CDR2 YDEGEE, per germline. The CDR3: CASSRDSTPNGYTF. The CDR3 DNA sequence: TGTGCCAGCAGCCGAGACAGCACCCCCAATGGCTACACCTTC.

This chain links TRBV5-1 with TRBJ1-2; D uncertain. V lost 3 bases and J 2 bases, leaving 14 bases between the germline ends. CDR3 length: 15 amino acids. Germline CDR1 and CDR2: SGHRS and YFSETQ. The CDR3 is CASSSGGGENYGYTF. The CDR3 nucleotides are TGCGCCAGCAGCTCCGGCGGTGGTGAAAACTATGGCTACACCTTC.

The genes are TRBV15 and TRBJ2-7, with 9 bases that match TRBD1. The J segment lost 4 bases and the V segment lost 1 base, leaving 2 bases of the junction unmatched. The germline V gene has CDR1 LNHNV and CDR2 YYDKDF (reference sequence). The CDR3 contains 14 residues. DNA for the CDR3: TGTGCCACCAGCAGAGGGGACAGGGAGTACGAGCAGTACGTC. Amino acid sequence: CATSRGDREYEQYV.

V usage is TRBV19 and J usage is TRBJ2-5; 10 positions match TRBD1. CDR1 is LNHDA, CDR2 SQIVND, per germline (reference sequence). V was pared by 4 bases and J by 3 bases, with 2 bases of the junction left unmatched. This CDR3 comprises 14 residues. The CDR3 nucleotides read TGTGCCAGTAGTACGACAGGGGGCGAAGAGACCCAGTACTTC. This codes for CASSTTGGEETQYF.

This chain joins TRBV5-1 and TRBJ2-1; D perhaps matches TRBD1 (5 bases). Germline V CDR1 and CDR2: SGHRS, YFSETQ. The CDR3 has 15 residues. Deletions cut 1 base from V and 6 bases from J, with 14 bases between. For the CDR3, the DNA is TGCGCCAGCAGCTTGATTGTGGGGCCAACCAATGAGCAGTTCTTC. It encodes CASSLIVGPTNEQFF. Combining the CDR3 with reference TRBV5-1 and TRBJ2-1 gives the whole variable domain KAGVTQTPRYLIKTRGQQVTLSCSPISGHRSVSWYQQTPGQGLQFLFEYFSETQRNKGNFPGRFSGRQFSNSRSEMNVSTLELGDSALYLCASSLIVGPTNEQFFGPGTRLTVL.

This chain joins TRBV11-1 and TRBJ2-1, with TRBD1 matching over 8 bases. The V segment lost 5 bases and the J segment 6 bases; nucleotides outside the gene matches: 9. CDR3 length: 15 residues. Germline CDR1 SGHAT, CDR2 FQDESV (reference sequence). The CDR3 DNA is TGTGCCAGCAGCCACCGACAGGGGATGGGCAATGAGCAGTTCTTC. Translation: CASSHRQGMGNEQFF.

The chain couples TRBV7-6 to TRBJ2-1, with a weak D call TRBD2 (6 bases). Germline lookup yields CDR1 SGHVS and CDR2 FNYEAQ. The CDR3 sequence is 12 residues long. Trimming took 5 bases from V and 11 from J, leaving 13 bases between them. The CDR3 DNA sequence: TGTGCCAGCAGCCCCGGGACTGGTAAGCAGTTCTTC. The encoded protein is CASSPGTGKQFF.

The chain uses TRBV4-1 and TRBJ2-7, with 13 bases identical to TRBD2. V lost 4 bases to trimming and J lost 6 bases; unmatched junction nucleotides: 12. The germline CDR1 and CDR2 sequences are MGHRA and YSYEKL. The CDR3 loop spans 17 amino acids. The CDR3 DNA follows: TGCGCCAGCAGCCGTTCCCCTTTACTAGCGGGAGGGACCGAGCAGTACTTC. Its protein is CASSRSPLLAGGTEQYF.

The chain couples TRBV30 to TRBJ1-1; D may be TRBD1 (5 bases). The CDR3 contains 16 residues. Germline CDR1 GTSNPN, CDR2 SVGIG (reference sequence). Trimming pared 0 bases from V and 4 bases from J, leaving 18 bases between. CDR3 coding DNA: TGTGCCTGGAGTGTTCGACGGGGGAGTTTGAGCACTGAAGCTTTCTTT. Amino acids: CAWSVRRGSLSTEAFF.

This chain links TRBV5-1 with TRBJ1-1, with D unresolved. The V end lost 0 bases, the J end lost 5 bases, and 8 bases lay between the germline ends. The CDR3 extends over 13 amino acids. Germline CDR1 SGHRS, CDR2 YFSETQ. The CDR3 loop is CASSLESRTEAFF. The DNA for the CDR3 is TGCGCCAGCAGCTTGGAGAGCAGGACTGAAGCTTTCTTT.

CDR3 amino acids: CASSSVGGPTDTEAFF. The CDR3 DNA reads as TGTGCCAGCAGTTCAGTCGGGGGGCCCACGGACACTGAAGCTTTCTTT. The gene calls are TRBV6-5 and TRBJ1-1; D perhaps matches TRBD1 (6 bases). V gave up 4 bases and J gave up 3 bases, with 18 bases separating them. The CDR3 spans 16 residues. CDR1 is MNHEY, CDR2 SVGAGI, per germline.

The rearrangement uses TRBV4-1 and TRBJ2-3, with D maybe TRBD1 (5 bases). V was shortened by 5 bases and J by 4 bases, with 19 bases between the two germline ends. The CDR3 consists of 16 residues. Looked up from germline, CDR1 is MGHRA and CDR2 is YSYEKL. This CDR3 reads CASSLRQPELADTQYF. CDR3 nucleotide sequence: TGCGCCAGCAGCTTACGACAGCCTGAACTCGCAGATACGCAGTATTTT.

The rearrangement links TRBV5-1 to TRBJ1-6; D remains ambiguous. CDR3 length: 14 amino acids. Looked up from germline, CDR1 is SGHRS and CDR2 is YFSETQ. The V gene lost 0 bases and the J gene lost 7 bases, with 8 bases spanning the gap. As DNA, the CDR3 is TGCGCCAGCAGCTTGGGAGGGCACAATTCACCCCTCCACTTT. Translation: CASSLGGHNSPLHF.

V usage is TRBV6-5 and J usage is TRBJ1-2; D is unresolved. Germline V gene sequence: CDR1 MNHEY, CDR2 SVGAGI. V dropped 11 bases and J dropped 3 bases, with 19 bases sitting between them. This CDR3 is 14 amino acids long. The CDR3 nucleotides read TGTGCCTGCACCCCCGACGGAGGGCACTATGGCTACACCTTC. Translation: CACTPDGGHYGYTF.

V usage is TRBV6-4 and J usage is TRBJ1-2; the D gene is possibly TRBD1 (6 bases). The germline V gene has CDR1 MRHNA and CDR2 SNTAGT. CDR3 length: 15 amino acids. V lost 0 bases to trimming and J lost 4 bases, with 12 bases between them. CDR3: CASSDSPDRFYGYTF. CDR3 DNA: TGTGCCAGCAGTGACTCGCCCGACAGGTTCTATGGCTACACCTTC.

The chain has TRBV7-8 and TRBJ1-1; TRBD1 is a possible D gene (6 bases). CDR1 is SGHVS and CDR2 is FQNEAQ in the germline V gene. Trimming stripped 1 base from V and 4 bases from J, with 13 bases between. The CDR3 contains 15 residues. The CDR3 loop is CASSLGRGAVTEAFF. The CDR3 bases are TGTGCCAGCAGCTTAGGACGGGGGGCCGTCACTGAAGCTTTCTTT.

The J gene is TRBJ1-2, the V gene TRBV19, with D perhaps matching TRBD1 (6 bases). Trimming left V 7 bases short and J 4 bases short, with 19 bases between. Germline V lookup: CDR1 LNHDA, CDR2 SQIVND (reference sequence). This CDR3 has 15 residues. CDR3 sequence (DNA): TGTGCCAGTACCTCACAGGGAGCCTACTTCTATGGCTACACCTTC. Amino acids: CASTSQGAYFYGYTF.

The J gene is TRBJ2-2, the V gene TRBV5-6; TRBD1 might be the D (5 bases). CDR3 length: 18 residues. CDR1 is SGHDT and CDR2 is YYEEEE in the germline V gene. V was pared by 0 bases and J by 7 bases, with 22 bases between. CDR3 bases: TGTGCCAGCAGCTTGGTAGTGTCCAGGGAATTTAATGACGGGGAGCTGTTTTTT. Amino acid sequence: CASSLVVSREFNDGELFF.

The chain is built from TRBV6-6 and TRBJ1-5; D perhaps matches TRBD1 (5 bases). CDR1 and CDR2 from the germline V gene are MNHNY and SVGAGI (reference sequence). The length of the CDR3 is 14 residues. Trimming took off 8 bases at V and 3 bases at J, with 14 bases between the two ends. As DNA, the CDR3 is TGTGCCAGCTCCAGGGATTACATCAATCAGCCCCAGCATTTT. Protein: CASSRDYINQPQHF.

The chain uses TRBV5-1 and TRBJ1-1; the match to TRBD1 covers 7 bases. The CDR3 totals 13 residues. V shed 0 bases, J shed 5 bases, and the junction held 1 base outside the gene matches. The germline CDR1 and CDR2 sequences are SGHRS and YFSETQ. Here the CDR3 DNA reads TGCGCCAGCAGCTTGGACAGGGGAACTGAAGCTTTCTTT. Residues: CASSLDRGTEAFF.

V is TRBV4-1 and J is TRBJ2-7, with 13 bases matching TRBD2. This CDR3 contains 18 residues. Germline V gene sequence: CDR1 MGHRA, CDR2 YSYEKL. Trimming cost V 4 bases and J 4 bases; bases outside gene matches: 13. CDR3: CASSLILGLAGDHYEQYF. CDR3 sequence (DNA): TGCGCCAGCAGCCTCATACTAGGACTAGCGGGAGACCATTACGAGCAGTACTTC.

V and J are TRBV30 and TRBJ1-3; possibly TRBD1 for D (5 bases). There are 13 residues in the CDR3. The germline V and J ends were trimmed by 1 base and 4 bases, with 8 bases remaining between them. The V gene's germline CDR1 is GTSNPN and CDR2 SVGIG (reference sequence). CDR3: CAWSEGVGNTIYF. The CDR3 DNA is TGTGCCTGGAGTGAAGGGGTCGGAAACACCATATATTTT.

The chain links TRBV7-9 to TRBJ2-5; D remains ambiguous. Trimming removed 2 bases from V and 5 bases from J, with 12 bases in between. CDR1 and CDR2 (germline): SEHNR, FQNEAQ (reference sequence). CDR3 length equals 14 residues. The CDR3 is CASSLSGSPETQYF. DNA of the CDR3: TGTGCCAGCAGCTTATCCGGGTCCCCGGAGACCCAGTACTTC.

The J gene is TRBJ1-1, the V gene TRBV5-4, with 7 positions matching TRBD1. In germline, CDR1 is SGHNT, CDR2 YYREEE (reference sequence). Trimming removed 4 bases from V and 0 bases from J; junction bases left unmatched: 6. The CDR3 totals 15 residues. Here the CDR3 reads CASSRSDRVNTEAFF. Written as DNA, the CDR3 is TGTGCCAGCAGCAGGTCAGACAGGGTGAACACTGAAGCTTTCTTT. Supplemented by reference TRBV5-4 and TRBJ1-1, the full variable domain reads ETGVTQSPTHLIKTRGQQVTLRCSSQSGHNTVSWYQQALGQGPQFIFQYYREEENGRGNFPPRFSGLQFPNYSSELNVNALELDDSALYLCASSRSDRVNTEAFFGQGTRLTVV.

The chain recombines TRBV11-2 with TRBJ1-5; D is ambiguous. This CDR3 region has 12 residues. Germline lookup yields CDR1 SGHAT and CDR2 FQNNGV. V lost 3 bases, J lost 5 bases, and 5 bases lay in between. In DNA, the CDR3 is TGTGCCAGCAGCTTCGGAGATCAGCCCCAGCATTTT. Translation: CASSFGDQPQHF.

This rearrangement joins TRBV4-2 to TRBJ2-1; 12 nucleotides match TRBD2. V lost 3 bases and J lost 0; bases outside the gene matches: 21. The germline gives CDR1 LGHNA, CDR2 YNFKEQ. The length of the CDR3 is 23 residues. CDR3 sequence reads: CASSHPLTLSASGRDSSYNEQFF. DNA for the CDR3: TGTGCCAGCAGCCATCCATTAACCCTCTCGGCTAGCGGGAGGGATAGCTCCTACAATGAGCAGTTCTTC.

V is TRBV9 and J is TRBJ1-2; 10 nucleotides match TRBD1. CDR1 is SGDLS and CDR2 is YYNGEE in the germline V gene. CDR3 length: 14 amino acids. V lost 4 bases and J lost 3; bases outside the gene matches: 3. The DNA of the CDR3 is TGTGCCAGCAGCCTAGGACAGGGGGACTATGGCTACACCTTC. Its protein product is CASSLGQGDYGYTF.